Following are 15 T cell receptor beta chains from one sample sequenced in a study of brain T cells in children with intractable seizures. Only in-frame clones appear in the TCRdb table, and some are missing; sequencing was by immunoSEQ multiplex PCR. Seen here are about 320,000 clones, 93% observed once, and the top ten hold approximately 5%. The time point was: blood from clinic visit 5 months post-surgery; TSC patient then seizure free. The source was peripheral blood, collected less than 6 months after surgery. The receptors come from a boy in the first two years of life with tuberous sclerosis and intractable seizures.

This chain links TRBV11-2 with TRBJ2-1, with 11 nucleotides matching TRBD2. The germline gives CDR1 SGHAT, CDR2 FQNNGV. This CDR3 has 18 amino acids. Losses at the gene ends were 4 bases for V and 7 bases for J; bases not matched to a gene: 15. The chain's CDR3 is CASSSSSGGLPRGNEQFF. CDR3 bases: TGTGCCAGCAGCTCCTCTAGCGGGGGGCTCCCCCGGGGGAATGAGCAGTTCTTC.

The chain recombines TRBV30 with TRBJ1-1, with D unclear. The CDR3 extends over 16 amino acids. The germline V gene has CDR1 GTSNPN and CDR2 SVGIG (reference sequence). V lost 2 bases and J lost 1, with 17 bases in between. CDR3 amino acids: CAWSIRGKPGNTEAFF. In nucleotides, the CDR3 is TGTGCCTGGAGTATCAGAGGGAAGCCAGGGAACACTGAAGCTTTCTTT.

V gene TRBV15 combines with J gene TRBJ1-3; the D is unclear. Germline CDR1 and CDR2: LNHNV and YYDKDF (reference sequence). CDR3 length: 15 amino acids. V shed 0 bases and J shed 3 bases, with 9 bases lying between them. The CDR3 reads CATSRDLGFGNTIYF. CDR3 DNA sequence: TGTGCCACCAGCAGAGATTTGGGGTTTGGAAACACCATATATTTT. Drawing the rest from reference TRBV15 and TRBJ1-3, the complete variable domain is DAMVIQNPRYQVTQFGKPVTLSCSQTLNHNVMYWYQQKSSQAPKLLFHYYDKDFNNEADTPDNFQSRRPNTSFCFLDIRSPGLGDTAMYLCATSRDLGFGNTIYFGEGSWLTVV.

The J gene is TRBJ1-1, the V gene TRBV21-1. TRBV21-1 constitutes a pseudogene. This CDR3 contains 15 residues. The CDR3 protein is CASSKVERTNTEAFF. DNA of the CDR3: TGTGCCAGCAGCAAAGTGGAGAGGACGAACACTGAAGCTTTCTTT.

The chain links TRBV2 to TRBJ2-1; 9 bases match TRBD2. Germline V gene data show CDR1 as SNHLY and CDR2 as FYNNEI. V lost 9 bases, J lost 6 bases, and 9 bases stayed unmatched. This CDR3 contains 14 residues. As DNA, the CDR3 is TGTGCCAGAAAGGCGGTAGCGGGGGTCAATGAGCAGTTCTTC. Amino acid sequence: CARKAVAGVNEQFF.

The chain employs TRBV15 and TRBJ1-2; D uncertain. V was cut by 0 bases and J by 0 bases, with 14 bases left in between. The CDR3 is 17 amino acids. In germline, CDR1 is LNHNV, CDR2 YYDKDF (reference sequence). CDR3 sequence reads: CATSRDIPRRANYGYTF. CDR3 bases: TGTGCCACCAGCAGAGATATTCCCCGACGGGCTAACTATGGCTACACCTTC.

The chain recombines TRBV19 with TRBJ2-4; D is perhaps TRBD1 (6 bases). Trimming took 5 bases from V and 8 from J, leaving 19 bases between them. CDR1 is LNHDA and CDR2 is SQIVND in the germline V gene (reference sequence). This CDR3 comprises 15 residues. CDR3 DNA: TGTGCCAGTAGTGCAGGACTCAACAGGGAACACATTCAGTACTTC. Translated, it gives CASSAGLNREHIQYF.

This clone appeared a single time. The chain uses TRBV27 and TRBJ2-7; D is perhaps TRBD2 (6 bases). From germline, CDR1 is MNHEY and CDR2 SMNVEV (reference sequence). This CDR3 has 17 amino acids. The ends were cut back, 6 bases at V and 3 bases at J, with 24 bases in the middle. The chain's CDR3 is CASRGGRTTDSYYEQYF. The CDR3, as DNA: TGTGCCAGCAGGGGGGGTAGAACTACCGACTCATACTACGAGCAGTACTTC.

This CDR3 is CASSLYTVGGTTEAFF. The DNA for the CDR3 is TGCGCCAGCAGCTTGTATACGGTCGGGGGAACCACTGAAGCTTTCTTT. The chain employs TRBV5-1 and TRBJ1-1; D might be TRBD1 (5 bases). The CDR3 has 16 amino acids. Trimming took off 1 base at V and 4 bases at J, with 17 bases between the two ends. Looked up from germline, CDR1 is SGHRS and CDR2 is YFSETQ.

The CDR3 loop is CASQFQENTEAFF. CDR3 nucleotides: TGTGCCAGCCAATTCCAGGAGAACACTGAAGCTTTCTTT. The chain employs TRBV6-5 and TRBJ1-1; D not resolved. CDR1 is MNHEY, CDR2 SVGAGI, per germline. V was pared by 8 bases and J by 1 base, with 11 bases between. The CDR3 spans 13 residues.

The chain joins TRBV18 to TRBJ1-5; 8 bases are shared with TRBD1. Per the germline V gene, CDR1 is KGHSH and CDR2 is LQKENI. The CDR3 spans 17 residues. J lost 0 bases, V lost 4 bases, and 8 bases had no gene match. CDR3 sequence: CASSLGQGPYSNQPQHF. CDR3 nucleotide sequence: TGTGCCAGCTCACTAGGACAGGGACCCTATAGCAATCAGCCCCAGCATTTT.

The J gene is TRBJ2-2, the V gene TRBV6-5; D is unclear. V was cut by 4 bases and J by 4 bases, with 1 base left in between. This CDR3 has 11 residues. Germline CDR1 reads MNHEY; CDR2 reads SVGAGI. CDR3 loop: CASSSTGELFF. CDR3 coding DNA: TGTGCCAGCAGTTCCACCGGGGAGCTGTTTTTT.

V gene TRBV27 combines with J gene TRBJ2-3; D is ambiguous. Germline values: CDR1 MNHEY, CDR2 SMNVEV (reference sequence). The V end lost 2 bases, the J end lost 1 base, and 10 bases lay between the germline ends. The CDR3 runs 15 residues. CDR3 region: CASSLGGAGTDTQYF. Written as DNA, the CDR3 is TGTGCCAGCAGTTTAGGCGGCGCAGGCACAGATACGCAGTATTTT.

The gene calls are TRBV2 and TRBJ2-5; D uncertain. The CDR3 spans 13 residues. Germline CDR1 reads SNHLY; CDR2 reads FYNNEI. V dropped 3 bases and J dropped 2 bases, with 7 bases sitting between them. DNA of the CDR3: TGTGCCAGCAGTGAGATCGGGCAAGAGACCCAGTACTTC. Amino acids: CASSEIGQETQYF.

J is TRBJ2-1 and V is TRBV9, with a tentative D call TRBD1 (6 bases). The ends were cut back, 5 bases at V and 7 bases at J, with 19 bases in the middle. Germline V gene sequence: CDR1 SGDLS, CDR2 YYNGEE. The CDR3 extends over 15 amino acids. The CDR3 reads CASSPVGGSRNEQFF. The CDR3 bases are TGTGCCAGCAGTCCAGTAGGGGGTAGCAGGAATGAGCAGTTCTTC.